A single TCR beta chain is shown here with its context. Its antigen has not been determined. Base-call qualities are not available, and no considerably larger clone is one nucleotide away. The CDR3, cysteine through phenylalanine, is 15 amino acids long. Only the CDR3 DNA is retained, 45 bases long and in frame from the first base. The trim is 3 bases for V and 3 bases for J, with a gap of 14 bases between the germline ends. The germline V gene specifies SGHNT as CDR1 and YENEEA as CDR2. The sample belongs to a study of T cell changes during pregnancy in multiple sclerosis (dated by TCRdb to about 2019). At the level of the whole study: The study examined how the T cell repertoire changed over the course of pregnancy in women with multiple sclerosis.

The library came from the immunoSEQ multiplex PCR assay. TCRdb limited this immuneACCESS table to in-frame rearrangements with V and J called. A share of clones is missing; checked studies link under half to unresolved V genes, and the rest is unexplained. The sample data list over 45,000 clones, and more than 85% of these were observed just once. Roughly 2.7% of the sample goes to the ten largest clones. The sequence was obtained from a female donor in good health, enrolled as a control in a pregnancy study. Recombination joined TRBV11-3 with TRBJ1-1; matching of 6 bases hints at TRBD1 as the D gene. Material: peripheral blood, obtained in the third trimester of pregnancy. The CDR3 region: CASSFGGAQDTEAFF. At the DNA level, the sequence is TGTGCCAGCAGCTTCGGGGGGGCCCAGGACACTGAAGCTTTCTTT. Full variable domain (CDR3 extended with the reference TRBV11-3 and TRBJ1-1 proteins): EAGVVQSPRYKIIEKKQPVAFWCNPISGHNTLYWYLQNLGQGPELLIRYENEEAVDDSQLPKDRFSAERLKGVDSTLKIQPAELGDSAVYLCASSFGGAQDTEAFFGQGTRLTVV.